This TCR beta chain was retrieved from a study of T-cell reconstitution after alpha-beta-depleted transplantation in children. This clonotype was counted a few times. The antigen is unknown. V trimming: 4 bases; J trimming: 6 bases; junction bases outside the gene matches: 11. The CDR3 is 15 amino acids. Germline V CDR1 and CDR2: SGHRS, YFSETQ. The library targeted TCRbeta and was prepared with unique molecular identifiers. TCRdb independently ran MiXCR on the PCR reads; one entry per CDR3 protein. The top ten hold about 0.79% of the sample, which has around 670,000 distinct CDR3 sequences, 13% seen once. Broader study findings: The authors attributed T-cell counts and diversity one year after transplant mostly to newly produced T cells.

The sequence was collected from a girl aged 2-10 years with congenital amegakaryocytic thrombocytopenia, due to receive a stem cell transplant. Specimen: PBMCs, collected before TCRalphabeta/CD19-depleted stem cell transplant. The gene calls are TRBV5-1 and TRBJ2-5; 8 bases agree with TRBD1. CDR3 residues: CASSLQTGDQKTQYF. DNA of the CDR3: TGCGCCAGCAGCCTCCAGACAGGGGATCAAAAGACCCAGTACTTC.